Listed here is a single TCR beta chain. The sample originates from a study of shared clonotypes between healthy human individuals. Germline V gene sequence: CDR1 SGHAT, CDR2 FQNNGV. Trimming took off 5 bases at V and 3 bases at J, with 15 bases between the two ends. The CDR3 has 15 amino acids. TCRdb's table, derived via immunoSEQ multiplex PCR, lists solely in-frame clones and lacks some. The sample carries about 2,100,000 clones, approximately 94% recorded once. The naive CD8 fraction comprised CD45RO-negative cells positively selected for CCR7 and excluded terminally differentiated effector memory CD45RA+ cells.

Material for sequencing was naive CD8+ T cells from PBMCs. The clonotype was recovered from a man aged 18 to 29 in good health. Some clones in this sample may be carry-over from other donors' samples. The J gene is TRBJ2-3, the V gene TRBV11-2; a weak D match, TRBD1 (6 bases). CDR3 bases: TGTGCCAGCAGCCCCTACCCCGGACAGACAGATACGCAGTATTTT. Encoded protein: CASSPYPGQTDTQYF.